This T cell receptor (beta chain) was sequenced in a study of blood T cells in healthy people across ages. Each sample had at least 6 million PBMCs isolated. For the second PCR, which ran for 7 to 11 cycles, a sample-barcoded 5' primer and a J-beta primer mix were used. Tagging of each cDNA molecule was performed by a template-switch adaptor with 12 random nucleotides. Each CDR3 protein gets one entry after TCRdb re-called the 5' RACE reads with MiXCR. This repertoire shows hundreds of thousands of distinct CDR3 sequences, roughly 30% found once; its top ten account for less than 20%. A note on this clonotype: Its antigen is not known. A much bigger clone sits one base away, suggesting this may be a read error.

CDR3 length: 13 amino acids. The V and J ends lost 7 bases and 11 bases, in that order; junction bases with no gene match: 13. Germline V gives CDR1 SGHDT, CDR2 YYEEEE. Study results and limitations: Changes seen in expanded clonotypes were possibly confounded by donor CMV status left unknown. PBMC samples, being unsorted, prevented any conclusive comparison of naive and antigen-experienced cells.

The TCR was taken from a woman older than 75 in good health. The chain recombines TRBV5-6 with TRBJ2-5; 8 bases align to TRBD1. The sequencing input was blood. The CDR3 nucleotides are TGTGCCAGCGCCGGACAGGGATACAATGAGCAGTACTTC. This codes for CASAGQGYNEQYF.